A single sample gave rise to the 16 T cell receptor beta chains below, sequenced in a study of neoadjuvant anti-PD-1 for oral cavity cancer (dated by TCRdb to the early 2020s). The time point label on this specimen signifies: before neoadjuvant nivolumab. Libraries were constructed by the immunoSEQ multiplex PCR assay. TCRdb limited this immuneACCESS table to in-frame rearrangements with V and J called. A share of clones is missing; checked studies link under half to unresolved V genes, and the rest is unexplained. The sample has 5,500 to 8,000 clones on record, approximately 82% of them singletons. Roughly 3.5% of the sample is taken by the ten largest. This specimen was PBMCs, taken before nivolumab (anti-PD-1) treatment. All receptors come from a person between 40 and 79 years old with oral cavity squamous cell carcinoma.

This rearrangement joins TRBV7-9 to TRBJ1-2; no firm D call. V lost 7 bases and J 4 bases, leaving 10 bases between the germline ends. The CDR3 contains 12 residues. Germline CDR1 and CDR2: SEHNR and FQNEAQ (reference sequence). DNA of the CDR3: TGTGCCAGCACCAGGAGGAGCTATGGCTACACCTTC. This gives the protein CASTRRSYGYTF.

V and J are TRBV5-1 and TRBJ1-6; a weak D match, TRBD1 (5 bases). CDR3 length: 16 amino acids. Germline lookup yields CDR1 SGHRS and CDR2 YFSETQ. V gave up 1 base and J gave up 5 bases, with 13 bases separating them. This CDR3 reads CASSLLRDGNNSPLHF. In DNA, the CDR3 is TGCGCCAGCAGCTTGCTCCGGGACGGAAATAATTCACCCCTCCACTTT.

This clone has just one count. The V call is TRBV29-1, the J call TRBJ1-1; D not certain. Germline CDR1 and CDR2: SQVTM and ANQGSEA. The V gene lost 7 bases and the J gene lost 3 bases, with 15 bases spanning the gap. The CDR3 contains 13 residues. The CDR3 nucleotides read TGCAGCGCCCCGGCGTGGGCCGACACTGAAGCTTTCTTT. Amino acids: CSAPAWADTEAFF.

The rearrangement uses TRBV11-1 and TRBJ2-3; 10 nucleotides match TRBD1. CDR3 length equals 15 residues. V shed 3 bases and J 3 bases; nucleotides not matched to a gene: 3. Per germline, CDR1 SGHAT and CDR2 FQDESV (reference sequence). CDR3 loop: CASSFGTGATDTQYF. Written as DNA, the CDR3 is TGTGCCAGCAGCTTCGGGACAGGGGCAACAGATACGCAGTATTTT.

CDR3 amino acids: CASSYGAGSTYF. CDR3 in DNA: TGTGCCAGCAGTTACGGGGCGGGCTCTACGTACTTC. The V and J genes are TRBV6-5 and TRBJ2-5; perhaps D is TRBD1 or TRBD2 (5 bases each). There are 12 residues in the CDR3. The germline V and J ends were trimmed by 2 bases and 13 bases, with 14 bases remaining between them. From germline, CDR1 is MNHEY and CDR2 SVGAGI.

The chain couples TRBV2 to TRBJ1-5, with D uncertain. V was trimmed by 2 bases and J by 4 bases, leaving 15 bases between them. The CDR3 has 16 residues. Per the germline V gene, CDR1 is SNHLY and CDR2 is FYNNEI. DNA of the CDR3: TGTGCCAGCAGTGAAAAGACATATGGTGGAAATCAGCCCCAGCATTTT. Translating gives CASSEKTYGGNQPQHF.

The chain has TRBV7-3 and TRBJ1-1; possible D gene TRBD1, 6 bases. Germline CDR1 is SGHTA and CDR2 is FQGTGA. The V gene lost 8 bases and the J gene lost 9 bases, with 22 bases spanning the gap. The length of the CDR3 is 14 residues. For the CDR3, the DNA is TGTGCCAGCCGACCAAACCGGGACACCCAAAAAGCTTTCTTT. This sequence encodes CASRPNRDTQKAFF.

In this sample, this clone turned up a few times. V usage is TRBV19 and J usage is TRBJ2-5, with D maybe TRBD2 (7 bases). Per the germline V gene, CDR1 is LNHDA and CDR2 is SQIVND (reference sequence). The CDR3 covers 16 residues. V gave up 5 bases and J gave up 2 bases, with 18 bases separating them. Here the CDR3 reads CASSRGGLPGQETQYF. CDR3 coding DNA: TGTGCCAGTAGTCGCGGGGGCCTGCCAGGGCAAGAGACCCAGTACTTC.

The chain links TRBV5-6 to TRBJ1-5; no clear D. V lost 0 bases and J lost 3, with 7 bases in between. Germline CDR1 reads SGHDT; CDR2 reads YYEEEE. The CDR3 is 14 amino acids. CDR3 in amino acids: CASSLGPSNQPQHF. The CDR3 nucleotides read TGTGCCAGCAGCTTGGGACCCTCCAATCAGCCCCAGCATTTT.

Only one count was recorded for this clone. The chain employs TRBV7-8 and TRBJ2-3; D might be TRBD1 (6 bases). The CDR3 sequence is 17 residues long. The germline gives CDR1 SGHVS, CDR2 FQNEAQ. Trimming pared 4 bases from V and 6 bases from J, leaving 23 bases between. In nucleotides, the CDR3 is TGTGCCAGCAGCTCCTATCCCAGGGACACCTCTCAGGATACGCAGTATTTT. Translated: CASSSYPRDTSQDTQYF.

V usage is TRBV11-3 and J usage is TRBJ2-3; D is possibly TRBD1 (6 bases). CDR3 size: 13 residues. Trimming cost V 5 bases and J 1 base, with 7 bases left between them. Germline V gene data show CDR1 as SGHNT and CDR2 as YENEEA. CDR3 nucleotides: TGTGCCAGCAGCCACAGGGGCACAGATACGCAGTATTTT. Translation: CASSHRGTDTQYF.

The chain carries TRBV6-1 and TRBJ1-1; D not resolved. The CDR3 loop spans 13 amino acids. Between the trimmed V and J ends, which lost 6 bases and 5 bases, there was a span of 13 bases. Germline CDR1 is MNHNS and CDR2 is SASEGT. Here the CDR3 reads CASSLGVVTEAFF. The DNA of the CDR3 is TGTGCCAGCAGCCTCGGGGTTGTTACTGAAGCTTTCTTT.

V usage is TRBV29-1 and J usage is TRBJ2-2, with D maybe TRBD1 (6 bases). V lost 8 bases to trimming and J lost 8 bases, with 18 bases between them. The CDR3 length is 13 residues. In germline, CDR1 is SQVTM, CDR2 ANQGSEA. DNA for the CDR3: TGCAGCTCCCGGGACATGGGAGCAGGGGAGCTGTTTTTT. Its protein is CSSRDMGAGELFF.

The gene calls are TRBV5-4 and TRBJ2-5; D is perhaps TRBD1 (5 bases). The CDR3 spans 15 residues. CDR1 and CDR2 (germline): SGHNT, YYREEE (reference sequence). V lost 3 bases, J lost 0 bases, and 12 bases lay in between. As DNA, the CDR3 is TGTGCCAGCAGCTCCCAAAGGGGTGACCAAGAGACCCAGTACTTC. Its translation is CASSSQRGDQETQYF.

This clone was counted once. This chain connects TRBV7-9 to TRBJ1-5; a weak D match, TRBD1 (6 bases). Germline assignment: CDR1 SEHNR and CDR2 FQNEAQ (reference sequence). This CDR3 region has 14 residues. V lost 3 bases, J lost 6 bases, and 12 bases lay in between. The CDR3 sequence is CASSFMGAGQPQHF. The CDR3 coding sequence is TGTGCCAGCAGCTTTATGGGGGCTGGTCAGCCCCAGCATTTT.

The rearrangement links TRBV11-3 to TRBJ2-1; 7 bases align to TRBD1. The CDR3 has 12 residues. With V trimmed by 5 bases and J by 9 bases, 4 bases remained unmatched. CDR1 and CDR2 from the germline V gene are SGHNT and YENEEA. CDR3 DNA sequence: TGTGCCAGCAGCCTGGACAGGAGTGAGCAGTTCTTC. Protein sequence: CASSLDRSEQFF.